The 27 T cell receptor beta chains listed next were all sequenced from one sample in a study of blood T cell repertoires in COVID-19. Only in-frame clones appear in the TCRdb table, and some are missing; sequencing was by immunoSEQ multiplex PCR. This table has fewer than 130,000 clones, 69% appearing once. The sequencing sample was made of peripheral blood. All receptors come from an elderly man with acute or convalescent COVID-19.

CDR3 amino acids: CASSAQGRSEAFF. CDR3 in DNA: TGTGCCAGCAGCGCCCAGGGCCGGTCTGAAGCTTTCTTT. This rearrangement joins TRBV9 to TRBJ1-1; a weak D match, TRBD1 (5 bases). The CDR3 runs to 13 residues. Germline V gene sequence: CDR1 SGDLS, CDR2 YYNGEE. V was trimmed by 3 bases and J by 6 bases, leaving 12 bases between them.

This sequence joins TRBV5-1 and TRBJ1-1; D gene unclear. Between the trimmed V and J ends, which lost 0 bases and 0 bases, there was a span of 9 bases. CDR3 length: 15 residues. CDR1 SGHRS and CDR2 YFSETQ come from the germline V gene. This chain's CDR3 is CASSLAGGVNTEAFF. The CDR3 nucleotides are TGCGCCAGCAGCTTGGCCGGCGGGGTGAACACTGAAGCTTTCTTT.

This chain joins TRBV6-5 and TRBJ1-5; D may be TRBD1 (5 bases). CDR1 and CDR2 (germline): MNHEY, SVGAGI. With 7 bases removed from V and 2 bases from J, the gap between germline ends came to 12 bases. The CDR3 spans 14 residues. CDR3 nucleotide sequence: TGTGCCAGCAATAGGGGTGATGGCAATCAGCCCCAGCATTTT. Protein: CASNRGDGNQPQHF.

The chain links TRBV6-4 to TRBJ1-5; D remains ambiguous. The CDR3 consists of 17 residues. Looked up from germline, CDR1 is MRHNA and CDR2 is SNTAGT. Deletions cut 2 bases from V and 0 bases from J, with 14 bases between. The CDR3 DNA is TGTGCCAGCAGTGACGGGTTGGAGGAGTATAGCAATCAGCCCCAGCATTTT. As protein: CASSDGLEEYSNQPQHF.

V gene TRBV7-8 combines with J gene TRBJ2-7; D perhaps matches TRBD1 (5 bases). The CDR3 sequence is 14 residues long. Germline values: CDR1 SGHVS, CDR2 FQNEAQ. Trimming removed 1 base at V and 3 bases at J, with 10 bases between. CDR3 region: CASSLGRDSYEQYF. For the CDR3, the DNA is TGTGCCAGCAGCTTAGGTAGAGACAGCTACGAGCAGTACTTC.

This chain joins TRBV7-2 and TRBJ2-7; TRBD2 is a possible D gene (7 bases). The V end was cut by 3 bases, the J end by 3 bases, with 21 bases between. The CDR3 runs 17 residues. Per germline, CDR1 SGHTA and CDR2 FQGNSA. The CDR3 coding sequence is TGTGCCAGCAGCTTGGGTGCGGGGGCGGCTCCGGTCTACGAGCAGTACTTC. Residues: CASSLGAGAAPVYEQYF.

The chain is built from TRBV3-1 (or the pseudogene TRBV3-2) and TRBJ2-5, with D possibly TRBD1 on 6 matching bases. The CDR3 length is 15 residues. Between the trimmed V and J ends, which lost 3 bases and 1 base, there was a span of 12 bases. Germline CDR1 reads LGHDT; CDR2 reads YNNKEL (reference sequence). CDR3 bases: TGTGCCAGCAGCCAGGACCGGACAGTCCAAGAGACCCAGTACTTC. As protein: CASSQDRTVQETQYF.

The V call is TRBV4-2, the J call TRBJ1-2, with D possibly being TRBD1 (6 bases). This CDR3 has 14 residues. Trimming stripped 4 bases from V and 7 bases from J, with 16 bases between. CDR1 LGHNA and CDR2 YNFKEQ come from the germline V gene. The CDR3 nucleotides are TGTGCCAGCAGCCGACTACAGGGAATGGTTGGCTACACCTTC. Protein product: CASSRLQGMVGYTF.

CDR3 protein: CASSPYQRAQGAPNKNTEAFF. The CDR3 bases are TGTGCCAGCAGCCCCTACCAACGGGCGCAGGGGGCCCCCAATAAGAACACTGAAGCTTTCTTT. This chain uses TRBV3-1 (or the pseudogene TRBV3-2) with TRBJ1-1; 8 bases are a match to TRBD1. V shed 4 bases, J shed 1 base, and the junction held 23 bases outside the gene matches. This CDR3 is built from 21 residues. CDR1 and CDR2 from the germline V gene are LGHDT and YNNKEL (reference sequence).

The chain links TRBV4-1 to TRBJ2-2; TRBD2 agrees at 14 bases. The CDR3 sequence is 16 residues long. The germline CDR1 and CDR2 sequences are MGHRA and YSYEKL. V was clipped by 4 bases and J by 8 bases; unmatched bases: 6. As DNA, the CDR3 is TGCGCCAGCAGCCCGGGACTAGCGGGAGTGGCAGGGGAGCTGTTTTTT. This translates into CASSPGLAGVAGELFF.

The chain uses TRBV15 and TRBJ2-3, with 8 nucleotides matching TRBD1. CDR3 size: 15 residues. Germline CDR1 LNHNV, CDR2 YYDKDF (reference sequence). The junction had 6 bases not matched to a gene; V was cut back by 0 bases and J by 7 bases. CDR3 sequence reads: CATSRDVRGPYTQYF. The CDR3, as DNA: TGTGCCACCAGCAGAGACGTCAGGGGGCCGTATACGCAGTATTTT.

The V and J genes are TRBV12-1 and TRBJ2-7; the D call TRBD2 from the table was never checked on the DNA. TRBV12-1 is a pseudogene locus. CDR3 size: 12 residues. DNA for the CDR3: TGTGCCAGCAGGTCGACCCGGGATGGGCAGTACTTC. Its protein is CASRSTRDGQYF.

The V and J genes are TRBV11-2 and TRBJ2-7; TRBD1 matches at 7 bases. CDR1 SGHAT and CDR2 FQNNGV come from the germline V gene. The CDR3 is 14 amino acids. Trimming removed 5 bases from V and 0 bases from J; junction bases left unmatched: 4. The CDR3 DNA sequence: TGTGCCAGCAGCGAGGGGGCTAACTCCTACGAGCAGTACTTC. Translation gives CASSEGANSYEQYF.

CDR3 loop: CASRPTGLQPQHF. DNA for the CDR3: TGTGCCAGCAGGCCGACAGGGCTTCAGCCCCAGCATTTT. The J gene is TRBJ1-5, the V gene TRBV2; 7 bases map to TRBD1. CDR1 is SNHLY and CDR2 is FYNNEI in the germline V gene. J gave up 6 bases and V 6 bases, and 5 bases lay outside the gene matches. The CDR3 contains 13 residues.

This clone was detected a few times. The chain joins TRBV29-1 to TRBJ2-5, with 13 bases aligning to TRBD2. Trimming cost V 2 bases and J 7 bases; bases outside gene matches: 4. Germline CDR1 reads SQVTM; CDR2 reads ANQGSEA. There are 14 residues in the CDR3. The CDR3 here is CSVERTSGSGTQYF. The DNA for the CDR3 is TGCAGCGTTGAACGGACTAGCGGGAGCGGGACCCAGTACTTC.

The J gene is TRBJ1-1, the V gene TRBV6-5, with a weak D call TRBD1 (5 bases). CDR3 length equals 13 residues. Looked up from germline, CDR1 is MNHEY and CDR2 is SVGAGI. The V end lost 7 bases, the J end lost 4 bases, and 13 bases lay between the germline ends. For the CDR3, the DNA is TGTGCCAGCAACCAGGGCCAGGTCACTGAAGCTTTCTTT. Its translation is CASNQGQVTEAFF.

This clone was picked up a small number of times. The V gene is TRBV19, the J gene TRBJ2-2; D is unresolved. Trimming took 11 bases from V and 1 from J, leaving 11 bases between them. The CDR3 loop spans 13 amino acids. Per germline, CDR1 LNHDA and CDR2 SQIVND (reference sequence). CDR3 nucleotides: TGTGCCCAATGGCTGAAGAACACCGGGGAGCTGTTTTTT. Translating gives CAQWLKNTGELFF.

The chain couples TRBV9 to TRBJ2-1, with 7 bases matching TRBD2. The J segment lost 4 bases and the V segment lost 2 bases, leaving 3 bases of the junction unmatched. The CDR3 length is 14 residues. Germline CDR1 is SGDLS and CDR2 is YYNGEE. The CDR3 reads CASSVAGVYNEQFF. In DNA form, the CDR3 reads TGTGCCAGCAGCGTTGCGGGGGTATACAATGAGCAGTTCTTC.

The chain uses TRBV19 and TRBJ1-1; TRBD1 might be the D (5 bases). CDR1 is LNHDA, CDR2 SQIVND, per germline (reference sequence). V was clipped by 7 bases and J by 0 bases, with 12 bases between them. CDR3 length equals 14 residues. CDR3 nucleotides: TGTGCCAGTAAGGGGTTTAGGATGAACACTGAAGCTTTCTTT. The encoded protein is CASKGFRMNTEAFF.

This clone was detected a few times. The chain couples TRBV7-2 to TRBJ2-7, with 7 bases lining up with TRBD1. CDR1 SGHTA and CDR2 FQGNSA come from the germline V gene. The CDR3 is 15 residues long. V lost 0 bases to trimming and J lost 4 bases; unmatched junction nucleotides: 6. The CDR3 region has the DNA TGTGCCAGCAGCTTAGCGCAGGGGGACATTTACGAGCAGTACTTC. Translation gives CASSLAQGDIYEQYF.

The V call is TRBV6-5, the J call TRBJ1-6; 7 positions agree with TRBD1. Trimming took 5 bases from V and 7 from J; bases not matched to a gene: 8. CDR1 is MNHEY, CDR2 SVGAGI, per germline. The CDR3 is made up of 15 amino acids. CDR3 bases: TGTGCCAGCAGTACTTGGGACAGCCAAAATTCACCCCTCCACTTT. It yields the protein CASSTWDSQNSPLHF.

The chain carries TRBV28 and TRBJ1-5; possible D gene TRBD1, 5 bases. Germline CDR1 MDHEN, CDR2 SYDVKM. Between the trimmed V and J ends, which lost 6 bases and 6 bases, there was a span of 15 bases. The CDR3 has 14 residues. The chain's CDR3 is CASRSRQMVQPQHF. In DNA, the CDR3 is TGTGCCAGCAGATCCCGACAGATGGTTCAGCCCCAGCATTTT.

This clone was seen a few times. The rearrangement joins TRBV18 to TRBJ2-1, with D possibly being TRBD1 (6 bases). From germline, CDR1 is KGHSH and CDR2 LQKENI. The CDR3 runs to 13 residues. V shed 2 bases and J shed 6 bases, with 8 bases lying between them. CDR3 DNA: TGTGCCAGCTCACCAGGACAGACCAATGAGCAGTTCTTC. Encoded protein: CASSPGQTNEQFF.

The chain employs TRBV15 and TRBJ2-5; tentatively, D is TRBD2 (5 bases). Trimming pared 5 bases from V and 2 bases from J, leaving 12 bases between. CDR3 length: 14 residues. Germline V CDR1 and CDR2: LNHNV, YYDKDF (reference sequence). Written as DNA, the CDR3 is TGTGCCACCAGCCGCCCCGGGATACAAGAGACCCAGTACTTC. It is translated as CATSRPGIQETQYF.

J is TRBJ1-1 and V is TRBV6-2 or TRBV6-3, with 7 nucleotides matching TRBD1. After removal of 6 bases from V and 8 bases from J, the junction contained 6 bases not matched to a gene. Germline V lookup: CDR1 MNHEY, CDR2 SVGEGT. CDR3 length: 12 residues. In DNA form, the CDR3 reads TGTGCCAGCAGCAGACAGGGAATGGAAGCTTTCTTT. This translates into CASSRQGMEAFF.

V and J are TRBV6-2 or TRBV6-3 and TRBJ1-6; no firm D call. Germline assignment: CDR1 MNHEY and CDR2 SVGEGT. This CDR3 spans 13 amino acids. V shed 0 bases and J shed 13 bases, with 10 bases lying between them. CDR3 protein: CASSYSGGDPLHF. The DNA for the CDR3 is TGTGCCAGCAGTTACTCGGGAGGCGATCCCCTCCACTTT.

This clone was counted between two and nine times. The chain has TRBV13 and TRBJ1-1; D ambiguous. The CDR3 has 15 residues. Germline V gene lookup returns CDR1 PRHDT and CDR2 FYEKMQ (reference sequence). With 0 bases removed from V and 1 base from J, the gap between germline ends came to 9 bases. The CDR3 nucleotides are TGTGCCAGCAGCTTAGGCCTACGCACGAACACTGAAGCTTTCTTT. Translation gives CASSLGLRTNTEAFF.